This T cell receptor (beta chain) appears in the sequencing data of a study of T cell responses to AZD1222 COVID-19 vaccine. CDR3 length: 15 residues. Germline lookup yields CDR1 MNHEY and CDR2 SMNVEV (reference sequence). V was trimmed by 2 bases and J by 8 bases, leaving 16 bases between them. Assay: immunoSEQ multiplex PCR; the TCRdb copy retains only in-frame clones and omits some. The sample includes approximately 140,000 clones, about nine tenths seen only once; the top ten take approximately 1.6%. Specimen: peripheral blood, collected 28 days after the second AZD1222 dose. This receptor was taken from an adult who received the AZD1222 COVID-19 vaccine. The V and J genes are TRBV27 and TRBJ1-5; D call uncertain. The CDR3 loop is CASSLRGRVGKPQHF. DNA for the CDR3: TGTGCCAGCAGTTTACGGGGTAGGGTAGGAAAGCCCCAGCATTTT.